This T cell receptor beta chain was identified in a study of blood T cell repertoires in COVID-19. Study information: COVID-19 samples collected from the United States, Italy and Spain covered acute and convalescent phases. The analysed material was cDNA or gDNA that came from T cells, B-cell-depleted T cells, or PBMCs.

Authors' analysis steps: Quantification of nucleated cells was approximated via reference gene primer amplification. The table came from immunoSEQ multiplex PCR; TCRdb's copy has only in-frame clones and leaves some out. The V and J calls and the clone size are those of that table, but D and trimming were determined from the DNA. Of about 260,000 clones listed, around 87% are singletons. Germline CDR1 is MNHEY and CDR2 is SVGAGI. Trimming removed 7 bases at V and 3 bases at J, with 10 bases between. CDR3 length: 14 amino acids. The source of this sequence is a woman aged 45 to 65 with acute or convalescent COVID-19. Specimen: peripheral blood. The chain joins TRBV6-5 to TRBJ1-6; no clear D gene. The CDR3 DNA is TGTGCCAGCAAAGTTGGAGGCTATAATTCACCCCTCCACTTT. It yields the protein CASKVGGYNSPLHF.